This T cell receptor beta chain was captured in a study of OX40 agonist ivuxolimab in advanced cancers. Overall study results and limits: More expanded clones were seen, on average, in CD8+ T cells than in CD4+. Among patients with partial responses at 0.1-3.0 mg/kg, clonal expansion was among the lowest.

Concerning this clone: The target antigen is unknown.

Using immunoSEQ multiplex PCR, the repertoire was profiled, and TCRdb retains in-frame clones only, with some absent. The sample includes about 68,000 clones, around 86% of them seen just once. This CDR3 spans 14 amino acids. V was shortened by 3 bases and J by 4 bases, with 12 bases between the two germline ends. Germline assignment: CDR1 SNHLY and CDR2 FYNNEI. Enrollment shut out patients with autoimmune disease history or systemic immunosuppression. The TCR sequence derives from an adult with an advanced solid tumor such as melanoma, head and neck, liver or kidney cancer. Here the sequenced sample was CD4+ or CD8+ T cells sorted from blood, taken in a trial of the OX40 agonist ivuxolimab. This rearrangement joins TRBV2 to TRBJ1-2; D gene uncertain. This CDR3 is CASSDIGEVYGYTF. CDR3 DNA sequence: TGTGCCAGCAGTGACATTGGGGAAGTCTATGGCTACACCTTC.